Included here is one T cell receptor (beta chain) sequence, with context. Its antigen is still unknown. This sample was taken from a study of T-cell memory formation after mild COVID-19. Germline CDR1 reads LGHDT; CDR2 reads YNNKEL (reference sequence). The CDR3 runs 14 residues. V was clipped by 6 bases and J by 2 bases; unmatched bases: 4. The authors produced TCR alpha and TCR beta cDNA libraries with sample barcodes and UMIs by 5'RACE using constant-segment primers. TCRdb passed the 5' RACE reads through MiXCR, listing each CDR3 protein once. The sample lists approximately 410,000 distinct CDR3 sequences; less than 25% were seen once. Whole-study results and caveats: Detection of some responders pre-infection suggested pre-existing cross-reactive memory T cells participated. Clones contracting day 15 to 85 were balanced CD4/CD8; later expanders leaned CD4+.

V and J are TRBV3-1 and TRBJ2-1, with 7 bases identical to TRBD1. Sequenced material: PBMCs or a T cell subset sorted from them (not recorded which). This receptor was obtained from an adult woman who had mild COVID-19 (a few samples of this study predate the infection). Cell type and time point are not known. CDR3 sequence (DNA): TGTGCCAGCAGTGCCGGACAGGCCTACAATGAGCAGTTCTTC. Translating gives CASSAGQAYNEQFF.